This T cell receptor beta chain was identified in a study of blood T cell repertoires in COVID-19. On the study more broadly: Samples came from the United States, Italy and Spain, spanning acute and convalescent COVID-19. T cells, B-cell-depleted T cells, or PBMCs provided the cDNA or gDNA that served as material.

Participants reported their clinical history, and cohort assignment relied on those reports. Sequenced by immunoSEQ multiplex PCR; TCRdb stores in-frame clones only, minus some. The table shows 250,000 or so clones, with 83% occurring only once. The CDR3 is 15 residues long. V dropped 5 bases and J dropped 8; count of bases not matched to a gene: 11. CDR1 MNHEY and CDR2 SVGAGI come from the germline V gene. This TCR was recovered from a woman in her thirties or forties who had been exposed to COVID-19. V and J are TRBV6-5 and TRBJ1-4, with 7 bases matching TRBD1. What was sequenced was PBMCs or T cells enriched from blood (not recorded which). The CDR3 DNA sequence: TGTGCCAGCAGTCTTACAGGGGTAGGGCCAGAAAAACTGTTTTTT. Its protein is CASSLTGVGPEKLFF.